This T cell receptor beta chain appears in the sequencing data of a study of blood T cell repertoires in COVID-19. Overall study context: There were acute and convalescent COVID-19 samples, and they came from the United States, Italy and Spain. From T cells, B-cell-depleted T cells, or PBMCs came the material, which was cDNA or gDNA.

The V gene lost 3 bases and the J gene lost 0 bases, with 22 bases spanning the gap. The CDR3 has 19 residues. In the study's own analysis: Amplification of reference gene primers was used by the study to estimate nucleated cell counts. Assay: immunoSEQ multiplex PCR; the TCRdb copy retains only in-frame clones and omits some. D and trimming were read from the DNA, whereas the V and J calls and clone size are those reported in that table. The sample consists of around 86,000 clones, about nine tenths of them appearing once. This TCR came from a woman older than 75 with acute or convalescent COVID-19. The chain joins TRBV5-7 to TRBJ1-3; TRBD1 is a possible D gene (6 bases). TRBV5-7 is noted as an ORF with a role that remains uncertain. What was sequenced was peripheral blood. The DNA for the CDR3 is TGTGCCAGCAGCTCTGGACAGCCTCTGCCTACCAGCTCTGGAAACACCATATATTTT. Protein product: CASSSGQPLPTSSGNTIYF.